The clone carrying this TCR beta chain was observed once. Its antigen is as yet unknown. The data stem from a study of shared clonotypes between healthy human individuals. On the study more broadly: Per donor, three plates held CD4 naive cells, three held CD4 memory, two held CD8 naive and one held CD8 memory. Broader study findings: Between a few donors, naive CD4 clonotypes were shared at a level of about 5%. What naive subsets generally showed was a larger estimated richness than memory subsets showed.

Deep was the level at which the assay was run. TCRdb keeps only in-frame clones here, not all; method: immunoSEQ multiplex PCR. The sample has fewer than 3 million clones, 80% to 95% seen once. The receptor was derived from a man in his late teens or twenties in good health. Some clones in this sample may be carry-over from other donors' samples. Specimen: naive CD4+ T cells from PBMCs. Noted subset: CD45RA+ positively selected.

The CDR3: CASSRYEGKDYEQYF. CDR3 DNA sequence: TGTGCCAGCAGCCGGTACGAGGGGAAGGACTACGAGCAGTACTTC. The chain carries TRBV7-8 and TRBJ2-7, with D tentatively TRBD1 or TRBD2 (5 bases each). Germline V gene lookup returns CDR1 SGHVS and CDR2 FQNEAQ. Trimming removed 5 bases from V and 3 bases from J, with 17 bases in between. The CDR3 runs to 15 residues.